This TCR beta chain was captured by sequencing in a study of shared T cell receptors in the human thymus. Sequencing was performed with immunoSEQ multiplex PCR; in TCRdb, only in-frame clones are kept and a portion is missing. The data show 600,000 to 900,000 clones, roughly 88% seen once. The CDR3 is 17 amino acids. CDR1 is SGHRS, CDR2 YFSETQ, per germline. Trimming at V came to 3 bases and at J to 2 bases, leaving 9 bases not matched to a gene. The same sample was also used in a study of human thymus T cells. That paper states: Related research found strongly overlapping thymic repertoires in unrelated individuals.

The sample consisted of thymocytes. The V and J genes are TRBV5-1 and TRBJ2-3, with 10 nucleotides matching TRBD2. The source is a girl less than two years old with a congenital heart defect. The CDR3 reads CASSSTLAGAVTDTQYF. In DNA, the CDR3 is TGCGCCAGCAGCTCGACTCTAGCGGGAGCCGTCACAGATACGCAGTATTTT.